A selection of T cell receptor beta chains follows, all from one sample in a study of cytomegalovirus exposure and HLA in healthy donors. Generated by immunoSEQ multiplex PCR, the TCRdb table keeps only in-frame clones and is missing some. This sample has over 100,000 clones; around nine tenths occur once, and the top ten carry about 6%. Sequenced: PBMCs. The origin of the receptors is a woman under 30 in good health and CMV-seropositive. Both conserved end residues are part of each CDR3. A D gene is named only where the DNA matches it firmly. Clone size is stated in some rows and not others, as once, few, many or a class when expanded.

V	D	J	size	CDR3	DNA
TRBV2	TRBD1	TRBJ2-7	NA	CASREDRNSYEQYF	TGTGCCAGCAGGGAGGACAGGAACTCCTACGAGCAGTACTTC
TRBV19	NA	TRBJ2-7	NA	CASSIGGGTAYEQYF	TGTGCCAGTAGTATAGGAGGAGGGACAGCCTACGAGCAGTACTTC
TRBV9	NA	TRBJ2-7	NA	CASSVDVASYEQYF	TGTGCCAGCAGCGTAGATGTGGCATCCTACGAGCAGTACTTC
TRBV11-2	TRBD1	TRBJ1-1	NA	CASSGYPGQLTEAFF	TGTGCCAGCAGCGGATACCCGGGACAGCTCACTGAAGCTTTCTTT
TRBV5-6	TRBD1	TRBJ2-2	NA	CASSLPGQGTTGELFF	TGTGCCAGCAGCCTACCGGGACAGGGGACCACCGGGGAGCTGTTTTTT
TRBV4-2	TRBD2	TRBJ2-7	NA	CASSQELAGGFYEQYF	TGTGCCAGCAGCCAAGAATTAGCGGGAGGGTTTTACGAGCAGTACTTC
TRBV6-1	TRBD2	TRBJ2-2	once	CASRGGLASTGELFF	TGTGCCAGCAGGGGCGGACTAGCGAGCACCGGGGAGCTGTTTTTT
TRBV7-8	NA	TRBJ1-4	NA	CASSRGDGRGEKLFF	TGTGCCAGCAGCCGCGGGGACGGTCGAGGTGAAAAACTGTTTTTT
TRBV5-4	TRBD2	TRBJ2-3	NA	CASSLGAGGSDTQYF	TGTGCCAGCAGCTTGGGAGCGGGAGGGTCAGATACGCAGTATTTT
TRBV15	NA	TRBJ1-2	NA	CATSRATGPYGYTF	TGTGCCACCAGCAGAGCGACAGGACCGTATGGCTACACCTTC
TRBV7-9	TRBD2	TRBJ2-2	NA	CASSFSGGRTGELFF	TGTGCCAGCAGCTTTAGCGGGGGACGCACCGGGGAGCTGTTTTTT
TRBV5-4	NA	TRBJ1-1	once	CASSFYGGSNTEAFF	TGTGCCAGCAGCTTTTACGGGGGTTCGAACACTGAAGCTTTCTTT
TRBV27	NA	TRBJ1-5	NA	CASSLRTPTSNQPQHF	TGTGCCAGCAGTTTACGGACACCGACTAGCAATCAGCCCCAGCATTTT
TRBV7-9	TRBD1	TRBJ2-7	NA	CASSFLQGAAYEQYF	TGTGCCAGCAGCTTTCTACAGGGGGCGGCCTACGAGCAGTACTTC
TRBV4-1	NA	TRBJ1-2	NA	CASSNPLGGRGYTF	TGCGCCAGCAGCAATCCACTGGGAGGAAGAGGCTACACCTTC